The T cell receptor beta chain under discussion was sequenced for a study of blood T cell repertoires in COVID-19. Study details: Sites in the United States, Italy and Spain provided acute and convalescent COVID-19 samples. Nucleic acid was either cDNA or gDNA, and it came from T cells, B-cell-depleted T cells, or PBMCs.

Germline V gene data show CDR1 as SGHAT and CDR2 as FQNNGV. The V end was cut by 5 bases, the J end by 8 bases, with 12 bases between. The CDR3 is 12 amino acids. Original data processing: How many nucleated cells were present was estimated from reference gene primer amplification. Profiling relied on immunoSEQ multiplex PCR, and the TCRdb table lists in-frame clones only, not all of them. That table furnishes V, J and clone size, whereas the DNA furnished D and trimming. The sample includes around 150,000 clones, roughly 90% of them seen just once. The genes are TRBV11-2 and TRBJ1-1, with D unresolved. This receptor was taken from a woman in her fifties or sixties who had recovered from COVID-19. The sample consisted of peripheral blood. The CDR3 spells CASSPTGVEAFF. The CDR3 nucleotides are TGTGCCAGCAGCCCGACGGGTGTGGAAGCTTTCTTT.